This T cell receptor beta chain was found in a study of blood T cell repertoires in COVID-19. Study context: Researchers got acute and convalescent COVID-19 samples from the United States, Italy and Spain.

The method was immunoSEQ multiplex PCR; TCRdb's version includes in-frame clones alone and lacks a portion of them. Among 210,000 or so clones listed, around 84% were seen once. Those who participated ranged in age from 18 to 89 years and resided in roughly 26 US areas. V lost 1 base, J lost 6 bases, and 12 bases lay in between. CDR3 length: 14 amino acids. CDR1 and CDR2 from the germline V gene are SNHLY and FYNNEI. The chain is built from TRBV2 and TRBJ1-1; TRBD1 is a possible D gene (6 bases). The sample was PBMCs or T cells enriched from blood (not recorded which). This sequence was found in a man under 40 with acute COVID-19. The DNA of the CDR3 is TGTGCCAGCAGTGAAGACAGGGTTCGGGCTGAAGCTTTCTTT. Residues: CASSEDRVRAEAFF.